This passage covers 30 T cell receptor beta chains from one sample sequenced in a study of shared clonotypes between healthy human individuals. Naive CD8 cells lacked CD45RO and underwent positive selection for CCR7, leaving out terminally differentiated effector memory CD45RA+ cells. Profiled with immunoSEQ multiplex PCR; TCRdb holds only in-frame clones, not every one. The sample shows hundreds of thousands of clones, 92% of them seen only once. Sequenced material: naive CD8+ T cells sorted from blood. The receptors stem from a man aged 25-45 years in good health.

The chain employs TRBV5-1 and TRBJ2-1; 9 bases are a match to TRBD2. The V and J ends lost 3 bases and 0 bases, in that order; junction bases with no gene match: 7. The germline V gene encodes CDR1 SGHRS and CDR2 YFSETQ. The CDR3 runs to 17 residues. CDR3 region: CASSWFSREGSYNEQFF. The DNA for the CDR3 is TGCGCCAGCAGCTGGTTCTCGCGGGAGGGCTCCTACAATGAGCAGTTCTTC.

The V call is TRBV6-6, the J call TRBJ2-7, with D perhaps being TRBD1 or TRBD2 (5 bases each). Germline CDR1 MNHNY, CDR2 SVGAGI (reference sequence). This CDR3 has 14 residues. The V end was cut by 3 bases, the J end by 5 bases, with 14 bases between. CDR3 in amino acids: CASSYGQGRDEQYF. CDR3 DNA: TGTGCCAGCAGTTATGGGCAGGGACGCGACGAGCAGTACTTC.

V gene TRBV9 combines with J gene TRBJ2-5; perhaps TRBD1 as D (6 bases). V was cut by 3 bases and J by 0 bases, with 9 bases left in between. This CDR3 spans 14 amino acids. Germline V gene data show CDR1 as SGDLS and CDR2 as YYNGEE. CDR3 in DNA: TGTGCCAGCAGCGAGGACAGCCACCAAGAGACCCAGTACTTC. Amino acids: CASSEDSHQETQYF.

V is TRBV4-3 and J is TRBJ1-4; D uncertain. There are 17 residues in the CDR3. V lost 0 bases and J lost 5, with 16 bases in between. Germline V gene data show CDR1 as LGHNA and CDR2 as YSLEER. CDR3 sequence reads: CASSQEAWQVTNEKLFF. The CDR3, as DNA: TGCGCCAGCAGCCAAGAGGCCTGGCAGGTTACAAATGAAAAACTGTTTTTT.

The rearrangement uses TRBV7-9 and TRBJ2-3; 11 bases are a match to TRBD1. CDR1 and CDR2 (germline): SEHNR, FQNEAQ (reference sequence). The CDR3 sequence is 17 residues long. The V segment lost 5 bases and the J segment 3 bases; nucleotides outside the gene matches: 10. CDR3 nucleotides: TGTGCCAGCAGCCTACCCCGGACAGGGGGCGAGACAGATACGCAGTATTTT. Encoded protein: CASSLPRTGGETDTQYF.

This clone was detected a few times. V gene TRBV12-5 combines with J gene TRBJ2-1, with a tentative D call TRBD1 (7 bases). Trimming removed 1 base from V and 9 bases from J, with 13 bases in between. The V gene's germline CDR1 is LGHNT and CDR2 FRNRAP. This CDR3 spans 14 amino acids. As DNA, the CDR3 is TGTGCTAGTGGTTTGGGACAGGGAGGCGCTGAGCAGTTCTTC. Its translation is CASGLGQGGAEQFF.

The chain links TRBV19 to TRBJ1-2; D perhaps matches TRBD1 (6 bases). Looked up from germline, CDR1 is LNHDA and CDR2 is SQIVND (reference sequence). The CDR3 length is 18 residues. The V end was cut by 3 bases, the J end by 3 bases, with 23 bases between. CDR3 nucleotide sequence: TGTGCCAGTAGTATCCCTTTTAGGACAGCTACGGGGTACTATGGCTACACCTTC. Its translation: CASSIPFRTATGYYGYTF.

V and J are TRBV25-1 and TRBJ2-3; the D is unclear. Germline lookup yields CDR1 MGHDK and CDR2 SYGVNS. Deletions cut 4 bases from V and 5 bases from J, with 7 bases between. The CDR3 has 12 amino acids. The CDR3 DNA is TGTGCCAGCAGTGGACCGGAAGATACGCAGTATTTT. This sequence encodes CASSGPEDTQYF.

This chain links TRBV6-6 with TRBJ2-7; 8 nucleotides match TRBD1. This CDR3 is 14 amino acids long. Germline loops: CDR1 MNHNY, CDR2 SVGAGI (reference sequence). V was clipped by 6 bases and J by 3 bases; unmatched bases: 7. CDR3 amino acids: CASSGQGVYYEQYF. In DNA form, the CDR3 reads TGTGCCAGCAGCGGACAGGGCGTCTACTACGAGCAGTACTTC.

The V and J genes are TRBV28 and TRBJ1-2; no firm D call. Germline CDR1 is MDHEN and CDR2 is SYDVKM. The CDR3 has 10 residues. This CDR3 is CGDRGYGYTF. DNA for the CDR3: TGTGGGGATCGCGGCTATGGCTACACCTTC.

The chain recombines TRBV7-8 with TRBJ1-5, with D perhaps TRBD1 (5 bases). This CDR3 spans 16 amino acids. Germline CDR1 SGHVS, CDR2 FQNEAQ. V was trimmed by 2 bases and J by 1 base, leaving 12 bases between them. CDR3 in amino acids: CASSLWQGESNQPQHF. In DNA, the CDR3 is TGTGCCAGCAGCTTATGGCAAGGGGAGAGCAATCAGCCCCAGCATTTT. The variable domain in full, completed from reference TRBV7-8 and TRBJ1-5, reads GAGVSQSPRYKVAKRGQDVALRCDPISGHVSLFWYQQALGQGPEFLTYFQNEAQLDKSGLPSDRFFAERPEGSVSTLKIQRTQQEDSAVYLCASSLWQGESNQPQHFGDGTRLSIL.

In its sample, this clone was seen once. CDR3 in amino acids: CASSRTTGTRIYEQYF. CDR3 nucleotides: TGTGCCAGCAGCAGGACGACCGGGACTAGAATCTACGAGCAGTACTTC. The J gene is TRBJ2-7, the V gene TRBV7-9; 8 bases align to TRBD2. The CDR3 runs 16 residues. From germline, CDR1 is SEHNR and CDR2 FQNEAQ (reference sequence). V lost 5 bases and J lost 3; bases outside the gene matches: 12. Variable domain in full (rest from reference TRBV7-9 and TRBJ2-7): DTGVSQNPRHKITKRGQNVTFRCDPISEHNRLYWYRQTLGQGPEFLTYFQNEAQLEKSRLLSDRFSAERPKGSFSTLEIQRTEQGDSAMYLCASSRTTGTRIYEQYFGPGTRLTVT.

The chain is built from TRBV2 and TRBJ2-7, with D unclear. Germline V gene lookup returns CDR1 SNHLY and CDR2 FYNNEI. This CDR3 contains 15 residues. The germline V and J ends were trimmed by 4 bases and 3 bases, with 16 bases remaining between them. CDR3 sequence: CASSGGQRTLYEQYF. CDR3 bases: TGTGCCAGCAGTGGGGGTCAGCGCACTCTCTACGAGCAGTACTTC.

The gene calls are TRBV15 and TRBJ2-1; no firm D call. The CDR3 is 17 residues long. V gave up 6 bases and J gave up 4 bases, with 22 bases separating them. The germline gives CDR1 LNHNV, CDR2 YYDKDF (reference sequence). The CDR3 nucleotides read TGTGCCACCAGGACCGCTCCGACGGCCGCTCTTTACAATGAGCAGTTCTTC. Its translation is CATRTAPTAALYNEQFF.

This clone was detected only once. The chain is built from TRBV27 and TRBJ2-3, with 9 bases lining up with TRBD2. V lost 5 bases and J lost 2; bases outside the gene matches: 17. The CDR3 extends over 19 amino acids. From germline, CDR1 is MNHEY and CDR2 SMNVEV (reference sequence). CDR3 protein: CASSPLSPTSGGATDTQYF. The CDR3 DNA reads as TGTGCCAGCAGTCCTCTCTCACCGACTAGCGGAGGGGCCACAGATACGCAGTATTTT.

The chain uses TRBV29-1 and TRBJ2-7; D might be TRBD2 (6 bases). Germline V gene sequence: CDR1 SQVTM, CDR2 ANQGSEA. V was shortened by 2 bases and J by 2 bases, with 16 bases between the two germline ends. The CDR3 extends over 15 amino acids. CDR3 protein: CSVEKFGRRAYEQYF. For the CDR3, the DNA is TGCAGCGTTGAAAAATTTGGACGGAGGGCCTACGAGCAGTACTTC.

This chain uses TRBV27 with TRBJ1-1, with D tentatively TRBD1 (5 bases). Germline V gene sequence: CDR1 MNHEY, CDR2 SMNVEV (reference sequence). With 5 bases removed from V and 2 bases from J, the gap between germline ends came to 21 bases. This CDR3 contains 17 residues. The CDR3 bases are TGTGCCAGCAGTCCGGAGGGGAGTCTGCATTATAACACTGAAGCTTTCTTT. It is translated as CASSPEGSLHYNTEAFF.

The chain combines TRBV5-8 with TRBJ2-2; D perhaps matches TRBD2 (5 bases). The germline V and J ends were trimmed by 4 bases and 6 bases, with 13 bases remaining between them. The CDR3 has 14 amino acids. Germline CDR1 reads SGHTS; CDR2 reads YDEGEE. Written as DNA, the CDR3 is TGTGCCAGCAGCGTCGGACTTGGGGCCGGGGAGCTGTTTTTT. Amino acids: CASSVGLGAGELFF.

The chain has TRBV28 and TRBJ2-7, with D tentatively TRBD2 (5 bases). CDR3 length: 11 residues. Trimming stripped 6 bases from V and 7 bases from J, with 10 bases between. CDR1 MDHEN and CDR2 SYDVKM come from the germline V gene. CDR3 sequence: CASSWTHEQYF. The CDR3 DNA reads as TGTGCCAGCAGCTGGACTCATGAGCAGTACTTC.

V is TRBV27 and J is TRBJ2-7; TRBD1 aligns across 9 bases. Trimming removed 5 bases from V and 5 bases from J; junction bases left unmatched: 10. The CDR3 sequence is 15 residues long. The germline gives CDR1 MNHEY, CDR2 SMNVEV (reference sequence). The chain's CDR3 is CASSPPPDRGNEQYF. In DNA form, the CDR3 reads TGTGCCAGCAGTCCACCTCCGGACAGGGGCAACGAGCAGTACTTC.

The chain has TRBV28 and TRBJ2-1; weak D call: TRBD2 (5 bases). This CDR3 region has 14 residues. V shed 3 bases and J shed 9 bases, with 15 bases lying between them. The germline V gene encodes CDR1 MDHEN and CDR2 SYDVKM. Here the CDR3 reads CASSFSVGGREQFF. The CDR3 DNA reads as TGTGCCAGCAGTTTCAGCGTTGGCGGGCGTGAGCAGTTCTTC.

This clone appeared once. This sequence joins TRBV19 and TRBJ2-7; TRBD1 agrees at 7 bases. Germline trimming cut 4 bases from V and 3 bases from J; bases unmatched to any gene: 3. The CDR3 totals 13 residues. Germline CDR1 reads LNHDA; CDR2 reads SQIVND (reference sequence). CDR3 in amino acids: CASSNAGGYEQYF. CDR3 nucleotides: TGTGCCAGTAGTAACGCAGGGGGCTACGAGCAGTACTTC.

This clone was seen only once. The CDR3 DNA reads as TGCAGCGTTGAAGAGGGGGCGGGCACAGATACGCAGTATTTT. As protein: CSVEEGAGTDTQYF. The chain combines TRBV29-1 with TRBJ2-3; perhaps TRBD1 as D (6 bases). CDR1 SQVTM and CDR2 ANQGSEA come from the germline V gene. There are 14 residues in the CDR3. V was shortened by 0 bases and J by 1 base, with 8 bases between the two germline ends.

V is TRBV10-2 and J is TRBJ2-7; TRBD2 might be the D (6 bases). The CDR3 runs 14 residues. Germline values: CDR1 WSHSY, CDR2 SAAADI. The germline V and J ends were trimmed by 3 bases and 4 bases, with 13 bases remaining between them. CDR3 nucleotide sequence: TGCGCCAGCAGTGAAGGGCTAGCGCCGTACGAGCAGTACTTC. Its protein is CASSEGLAPYEQYF.

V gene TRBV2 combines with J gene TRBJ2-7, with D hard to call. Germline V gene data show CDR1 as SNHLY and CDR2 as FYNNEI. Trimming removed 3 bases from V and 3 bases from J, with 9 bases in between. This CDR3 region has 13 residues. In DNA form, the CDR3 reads TGTGCCAGCAGTGATGGGGAAGTCTACGAGCAGTACTTC. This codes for CASSDGEVYEQYF.

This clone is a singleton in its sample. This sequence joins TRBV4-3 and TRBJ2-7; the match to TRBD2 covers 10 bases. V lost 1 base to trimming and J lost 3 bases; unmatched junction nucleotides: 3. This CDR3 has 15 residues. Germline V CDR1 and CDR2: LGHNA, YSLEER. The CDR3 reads CASSQARTSGYEQYF. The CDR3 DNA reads TGCGCCAGCAGCCAAGCACGGACTAGCGGCTACGAGCAGTACTTC.

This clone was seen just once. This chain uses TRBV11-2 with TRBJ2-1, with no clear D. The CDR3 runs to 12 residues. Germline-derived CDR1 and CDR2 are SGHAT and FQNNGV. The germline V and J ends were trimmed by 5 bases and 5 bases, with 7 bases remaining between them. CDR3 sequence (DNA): TGTGCCAGCAGCCGCCCTCACAATGAGCAGTTCTTC. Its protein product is CASSRPHNEQFF. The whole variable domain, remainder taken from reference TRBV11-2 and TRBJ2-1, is EAGVAQSPRYKIIEKRQSVAFWCNPISGHATLYWYQQILGQGPKLLIQFQNNGVVDDSQLPKDRFSAERLKGVDSTLKIQPAKLEDSAVYLCASSRPHNEQFFGPGTRLTVL.

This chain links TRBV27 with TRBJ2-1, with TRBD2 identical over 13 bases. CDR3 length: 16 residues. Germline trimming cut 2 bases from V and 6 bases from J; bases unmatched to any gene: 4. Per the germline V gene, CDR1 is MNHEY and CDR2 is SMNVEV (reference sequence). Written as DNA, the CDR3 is TGTGCCAGCAGTTTAGCCGGGACTAGCGGGGTCAATGAGCAGTTCTTC. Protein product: CASSLAGTSGVNEQFF.

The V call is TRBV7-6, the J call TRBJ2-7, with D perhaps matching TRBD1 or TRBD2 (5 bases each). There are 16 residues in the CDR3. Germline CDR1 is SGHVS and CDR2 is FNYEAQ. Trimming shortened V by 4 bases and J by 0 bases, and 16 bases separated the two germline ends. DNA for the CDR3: TGTGCCAGCAGCTCGAAAGGGGCGGGTGGCTCCTACGAGCAGTACTTC. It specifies CASSSKGAGGSYEQYF. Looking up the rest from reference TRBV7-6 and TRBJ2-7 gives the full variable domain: GAGVSQSPRYKVTKRGQDVALRCDPISGHVSLYWYRQALGQGPEFLTYFNYEAQQDKSGLPNDRFSAERPEGSISTLTIQRTEQRDSAMYRCASSSKGAGGSYEQYFGPGTRLTVT.

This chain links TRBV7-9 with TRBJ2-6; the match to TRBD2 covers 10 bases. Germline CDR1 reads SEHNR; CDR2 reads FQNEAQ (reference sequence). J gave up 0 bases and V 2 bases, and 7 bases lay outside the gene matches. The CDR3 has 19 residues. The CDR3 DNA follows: TGTGCCAGCAGCTTACTTGGACTAGCGGACAGCTCTGGGGCCAACGTCCTGACTTTC. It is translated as CASSLLGLADSSGANVLTF.